This T cell receptor beta chain derives from a study of molecular identifiers for immune sequencing clone quantification. This clonotype has a single count. V lost 1 base and J lost 0; bases outside the gene matches: 9. The CDR3 consists of 18 residues. Germline V gene sequence: CDR1 MGHDK, CDR2 SYGVNS. Previously described methods and listed TCR primers were used for bulk TCR libraries. TCRdb re-called the PCR reads with MiXCR, one entry per CDR3 protein. The sample has 300,000 to 400,000 distinct CDR3 sequences, roughly a quarter seen once; the top ten hold around 0.76%. A CD8+CD4-CCR7+CD45RA+ gate was used to sort naive CD8 T cells.

The chain is built from TRBV25-1 and TRBJ2-5, with 9 bases that match TRBD1. The sequenced sample consisted of naive CD8+ T cells from blood, with Jurkat cell RNA spiked in. Regarding subset: FACS-sorted CD8+CD4-CCR7+CD45RA+ naive T cells. This TCR was recovered from a human donor in good health. Some libraries in this study had Jurkat cell RNA spiked in. The CDR3 coding sequence is TGTGCCAGCAGTGAATGTCAGGGGACAGGGATGTACCAAGAGACCCAGTACTTC. This codes for CASSECQGTGMYQETQYF.